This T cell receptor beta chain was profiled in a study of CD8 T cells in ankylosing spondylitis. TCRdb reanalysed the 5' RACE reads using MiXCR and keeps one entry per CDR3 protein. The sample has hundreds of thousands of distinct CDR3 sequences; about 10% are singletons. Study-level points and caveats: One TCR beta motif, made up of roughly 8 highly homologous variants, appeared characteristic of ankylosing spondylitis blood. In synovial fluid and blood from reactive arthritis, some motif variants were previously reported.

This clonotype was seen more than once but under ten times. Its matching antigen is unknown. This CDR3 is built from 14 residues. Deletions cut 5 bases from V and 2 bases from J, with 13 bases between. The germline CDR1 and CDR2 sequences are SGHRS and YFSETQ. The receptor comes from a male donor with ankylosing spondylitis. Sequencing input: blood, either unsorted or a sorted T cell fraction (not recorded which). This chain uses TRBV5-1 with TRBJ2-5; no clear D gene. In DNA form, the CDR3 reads TGCGCCAGCAGAACTCGGCCAGAACAAGAGACCCAGTACTTC. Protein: CASRTRPEQETQYF.